Below, one TCR beta chain is given with its context. Using immunoSEQ multiplex PCR, the repertoire was profiled, and TCRdb retains in-frame clones only, with some absent. The sample contains about 2.4 million clones, 93% of which appear only once. The data belong to a study of shared clonotypes between healthy human individuals. Study as a whole: Each donor contributed plates that comprised three CD4 naive, three CD4 memory, two CD8 naive and one CD8 memory.

CDR3 length: 14 residues. Per germline, CDR1 SGHRS and CDR2 YFSETQ. Between the trimmed V and J ends, which lost 0 bases and 4 bases, there was a span of 8 bases. This receptor was identified in a man aged 18 to 29 in good health. Some clones in this sample may be carry-over from other donors' samples. The source material was naive CD4+ T cells from PBMCs. Subset here: CD45RA+ positively selected. The chain carries TRBV5-1 and TRBJ2-4; D is uncertain. CDR3 loop: CASSLGSIKNIQYF. DNA of the CDR3: TGCGCCAGCAGCTTGGGCAGCATAAAAAACATTCAGTACTTC.